This T cell receptor (beta chain) was identified in a study of beta chain features in type 1 diabetes. On the study more broadly: No patient-donor differences in age, gender, total cells or subset yield.

All of the isolated RNA was reverse transcribed, so expressed TCRB transcripts were sequenced. Here immunoSEQ multiplex PCR was the method, and the copy in TCRdb shows in-frame clones only, minus some. The table has hundreds of thousands of clones, about 30% seen once. Based on CD45RO/CCR7/CD25/CD127/CD95/CD27, CD4+ regulatory, stem cell-like memory, naive and central memory cells were sorted. The sequenced material came from naive CD4+ T cells from blood. This clonotype originated in a man aged 18-30 years in good health.

CDR3 loop: CAWSVRRRDGEQFF. In DNA form, the CDR3 reads TGTGCCTGGAGTGTAAGGCGAAGAGATGGGGAGCAGTTCTTC. The chain has TRBV30 and TRBJ2-1; no clear D. V lost 0 bases and J lost 10, with 16 bases in between. This CDR3 comprises 14 residues. Germline V CDR1 and CDR2: GTSNPN, SVGIG (reference sequence).